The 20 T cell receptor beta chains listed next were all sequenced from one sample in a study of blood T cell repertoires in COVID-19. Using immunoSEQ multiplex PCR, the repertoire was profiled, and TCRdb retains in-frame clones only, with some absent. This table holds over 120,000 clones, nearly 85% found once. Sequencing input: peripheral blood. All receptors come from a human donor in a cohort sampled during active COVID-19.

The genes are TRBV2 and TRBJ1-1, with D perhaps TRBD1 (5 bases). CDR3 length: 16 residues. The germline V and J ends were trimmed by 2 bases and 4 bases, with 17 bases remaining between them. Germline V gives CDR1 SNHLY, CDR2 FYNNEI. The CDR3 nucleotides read TGTGCCAGCAGTGAAAGGTCCCAGGGCCGAACCACTGAAGCTTTCTTT. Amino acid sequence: CASSERSQGRTTEAFF.

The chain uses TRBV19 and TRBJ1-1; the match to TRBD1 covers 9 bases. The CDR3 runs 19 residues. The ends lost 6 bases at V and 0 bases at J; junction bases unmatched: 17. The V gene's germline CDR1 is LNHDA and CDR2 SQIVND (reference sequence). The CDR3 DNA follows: TGTGCCAGTAGCCCACAGGGGGCGGGTTTTGGAAGTATGAACACTGAAGCTTTCTTT. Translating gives CASSPQGAGFGSMNTEAFF.

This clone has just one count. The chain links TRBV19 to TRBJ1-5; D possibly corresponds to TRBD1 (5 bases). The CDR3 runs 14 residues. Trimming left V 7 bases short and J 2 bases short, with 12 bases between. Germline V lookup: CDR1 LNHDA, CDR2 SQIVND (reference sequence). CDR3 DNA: TGTGCCAGTACCCGGGGGGAGGGCAATCAGCCCCAGCATTTT. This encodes CASTRGEGNQPQHF.

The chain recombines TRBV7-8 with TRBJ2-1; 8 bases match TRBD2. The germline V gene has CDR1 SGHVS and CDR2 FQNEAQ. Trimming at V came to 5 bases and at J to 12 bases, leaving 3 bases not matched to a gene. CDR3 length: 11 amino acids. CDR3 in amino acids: CASSRSGAQFF. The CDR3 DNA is TGTGCCAGCAGCCGTAGCGGGGCGCAGTTCTTC. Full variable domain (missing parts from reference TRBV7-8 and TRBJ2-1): GAGVSQSPRYKVAKRGQDVALRCDPISGHVSLFWYQQALGQGPEFLTYFQNEAQLDKSGLPSDRFFAERPEGSVSTLKIQRTQQEDSAVYLCASSRSGAQFFGPGTRLTVL.

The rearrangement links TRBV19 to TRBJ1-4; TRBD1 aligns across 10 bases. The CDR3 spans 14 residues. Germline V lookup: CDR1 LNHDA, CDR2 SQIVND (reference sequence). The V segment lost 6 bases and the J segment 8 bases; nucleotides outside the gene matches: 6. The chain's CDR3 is CASRDRGAGEKLFF. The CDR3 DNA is TGTGCCAGTAGGGACAGGGGGGCAGGAGAAAAACTGTTTTTT.

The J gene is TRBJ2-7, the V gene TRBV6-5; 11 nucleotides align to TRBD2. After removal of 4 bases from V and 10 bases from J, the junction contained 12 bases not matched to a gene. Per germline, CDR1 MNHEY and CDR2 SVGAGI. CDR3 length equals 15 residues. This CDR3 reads CASSLTLSGRAEQYV. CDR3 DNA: TGTGCCAGCAGTTTGACCCTTAGCGGGAGGGCGGAACAGTACGTC.

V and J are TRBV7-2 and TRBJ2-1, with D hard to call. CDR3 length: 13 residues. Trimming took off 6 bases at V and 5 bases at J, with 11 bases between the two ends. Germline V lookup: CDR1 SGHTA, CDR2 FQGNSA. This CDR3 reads CASRSGLNNEQFF. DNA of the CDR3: TGTGCCAGCAGGTCCGGTCTCAACAATGAGCAGTTCTTC.

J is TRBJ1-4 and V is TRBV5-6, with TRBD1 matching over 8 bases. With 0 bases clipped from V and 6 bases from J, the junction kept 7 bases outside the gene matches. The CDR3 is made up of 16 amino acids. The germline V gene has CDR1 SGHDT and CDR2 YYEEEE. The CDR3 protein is CASSLGTGSPYEKLFF. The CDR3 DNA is TGTGCCAGCAGCTTGGGGACAGGGAGCCCCTATGAAAAACTGTTTTTT.

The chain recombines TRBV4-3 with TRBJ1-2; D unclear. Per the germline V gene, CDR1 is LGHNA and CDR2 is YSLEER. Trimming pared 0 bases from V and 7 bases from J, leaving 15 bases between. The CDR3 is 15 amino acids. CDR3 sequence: CASSQDLGLGVGYTF. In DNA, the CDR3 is TGCGCCAGCAGCCAAGATCTAGGCCTTGGAGTTGGCTACACCTTC.

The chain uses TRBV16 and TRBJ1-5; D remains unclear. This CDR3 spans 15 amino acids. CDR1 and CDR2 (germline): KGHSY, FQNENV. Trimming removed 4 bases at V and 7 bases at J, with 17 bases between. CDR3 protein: CASSPDYSGRQPQHF. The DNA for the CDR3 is TGTGCCAGCAGCCCCGATTATTCCGGGAGACAGCCCCAGCATTTT.

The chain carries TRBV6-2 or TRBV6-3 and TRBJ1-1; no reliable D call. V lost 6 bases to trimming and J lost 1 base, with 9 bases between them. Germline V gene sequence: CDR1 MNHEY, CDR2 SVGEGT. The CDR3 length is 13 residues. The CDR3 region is CASSLVPNTEAFF. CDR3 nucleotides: TGTGCCAGCAGCCTCGTTCCGAACACTGAAGCTTTCTTT.

The CDR3 loop is CASSSQSRGREQYV. In nucleotides, the CDR3 is TGTGCCAGCAGTTCCCAGTCCCGTGGGAGAGAGCAGTACGTC. The chain links TRBV28 to TRBJ2-7; TRBD2 is a possible D gene (5 bases). V was trimmed by 4 bases and J by 7 bases, leaving 17 bases between them. This CDR3 spans 14 amino acids. Germline values: CDR1 MDHEN, CDR2 SYDVKM.

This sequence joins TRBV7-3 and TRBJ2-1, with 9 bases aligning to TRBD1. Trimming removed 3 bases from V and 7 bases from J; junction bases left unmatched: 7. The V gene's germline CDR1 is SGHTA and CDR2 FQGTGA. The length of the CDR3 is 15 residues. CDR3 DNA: TGTGCCAGCAGCTTCGGGACAGGGAGTCAGAATGAGCAGTTCTTC. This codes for CASSFGTGSQNEQFF.

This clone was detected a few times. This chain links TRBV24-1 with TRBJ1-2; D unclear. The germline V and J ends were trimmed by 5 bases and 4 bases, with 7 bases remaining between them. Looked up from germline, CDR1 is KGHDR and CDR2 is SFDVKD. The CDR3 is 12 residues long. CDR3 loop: CATSAPGYGYTF. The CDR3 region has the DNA TGTGCCACCAGTGCTCCCGGCTATGGCTACACCTTC.

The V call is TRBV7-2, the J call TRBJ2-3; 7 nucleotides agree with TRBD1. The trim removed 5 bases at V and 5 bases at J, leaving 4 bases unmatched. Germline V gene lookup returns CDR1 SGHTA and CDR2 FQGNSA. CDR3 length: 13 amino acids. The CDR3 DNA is TGTGCCAGCAGCGCGCACAGGGGAGATACGCAGTATTTT. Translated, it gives CASSAHRGDTQYF.

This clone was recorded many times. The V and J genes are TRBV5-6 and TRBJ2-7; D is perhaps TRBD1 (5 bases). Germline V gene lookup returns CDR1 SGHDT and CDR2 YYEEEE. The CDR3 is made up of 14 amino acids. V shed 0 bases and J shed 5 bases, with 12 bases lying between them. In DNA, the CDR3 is TGTGCCAGCAGCTTGGGAGCAGGGTGGCACGAGCAGTACTTC. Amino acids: CASSLGAGWHEQYF.

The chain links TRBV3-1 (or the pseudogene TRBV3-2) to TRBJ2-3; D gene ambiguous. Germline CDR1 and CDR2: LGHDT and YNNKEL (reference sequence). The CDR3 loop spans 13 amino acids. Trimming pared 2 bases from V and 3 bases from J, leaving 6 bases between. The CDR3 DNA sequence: TGTGCCAGCAGCCAATTGAGGACAGATACGCAGTATTTT. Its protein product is CASSQLRTDTQYF.

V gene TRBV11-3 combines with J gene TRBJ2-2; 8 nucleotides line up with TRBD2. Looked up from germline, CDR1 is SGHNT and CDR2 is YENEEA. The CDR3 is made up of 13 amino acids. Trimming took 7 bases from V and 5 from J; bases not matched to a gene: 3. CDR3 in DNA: TGTGCCAGCACCACGGGGGGGACCGGGGAGCTGTTTTTT. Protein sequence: CASTTGGTGELFF.

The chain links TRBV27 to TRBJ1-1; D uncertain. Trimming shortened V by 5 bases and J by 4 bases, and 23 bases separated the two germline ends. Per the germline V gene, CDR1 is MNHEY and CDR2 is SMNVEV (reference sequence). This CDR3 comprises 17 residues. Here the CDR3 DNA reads TGTGCCAGCAGTGCTTCCCACACGGCGAGGTTGTTCACTGAAGCTTTCTTT. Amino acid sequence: CASSASHTARLFTEAFF.

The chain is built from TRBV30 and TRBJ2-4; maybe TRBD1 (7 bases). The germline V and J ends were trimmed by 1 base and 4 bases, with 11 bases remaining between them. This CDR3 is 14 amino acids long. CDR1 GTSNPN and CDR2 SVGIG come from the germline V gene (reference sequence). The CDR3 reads CAWSGGTAKNIQYF. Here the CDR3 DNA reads TGTGCCTGGAGTGGCGGGACAGCAAAAAACATTCAGTACTTC.